Below are 28 T cell receptor beta chains sequenced from a single sample in a study of T cells in Graves' hyperthyroidism and ophthalmopathy. The investigators amplified TCR beta CDR3 regions from RNA transcripts. The HTBI primer set was used in a first-round RT-PCR of the TCR CDR3. TCRdb analysed the multiplex PCR reads with MiXCR anew, one entry per CDR3 protein. The repertoire holds some 270,000 distinct CDR3 sequences, with roughly 13% as singletons. Material for sequencing was blood. The receptors come from a woman between 35 and 50 years old with Graves' hyperthyroidism.

The CDR3 sequence: CASSRDQGAGQPQHF. CDR3 DNA sequence: TGTGCCAGCTCACGGGACCAGGGGGCCGGGCAGCCCCAGCATTTT. The chain is built from TRBV18 and TRBJ1-5, with 8 bases that match TRBD1. Germline loops: CDR1 KGHSH, CDR2 LQKENI. The CDR3 loop spans 15 amino acids. The trim removed 4 bases at V and 7 bases at J, leaving 9 bases unmatched. Looking up the rest from reference TRBV18 and TRBJ1-5 gives the full variable domain: NAGVMQNPRHLVRRRGQEARLRCSPMKGHSHVYWYRQLPEEGLKFMVYLQKENIIDESGMPKERFSAEFPKEGPSILRIQQVVRGDSAAYFCASSRDQGAGQPQHFGDGTRLSIL.

This clonotype was seen at least ten times. The rearrangement links TRBV6-1 to TRBJ2-7; no reliable D call. The V end lost 4 bases, the J end lost 7 bases, and 5 bases lay between the germline ends. The CDR3 covers 10 residues. The V gene's germline CDR1 is MNHNS and CDR2 SASEGT. CDR3 amino acids: CASSGQEQYF. The CDR3 nucleotides read TGTGCCAGCAGTGGGCAAGAGCAGTACTTC.

This clonotype was observed at least ten times. The chain joins TRBV28 to TRBJ2-1, with D tentatively TRBD2 (6 bases). The V end was cut by 7 bases, the J end by 2 bases, with 9 bases between. The CDR3 spans 13 residues. CDR1 and CDR2 from the germline V gene are MDHEN and SYDVKM. The CDR3 coding sequence is TGTGCCAGCATGGGGGGAGCCTACAATGAGCAGTTCTTC. This codes for CASMGGAYNEQFF.

This rearrangement joins TRBV19 to TRBJ2-4; D could derive from TRBD1 or TRBD2 (5 bases each). Germline V CDR1 and CDR2: LNHDA, SQIVND (reference sequence). With 5 bases removed from V and 0 bases from J, the gap between germline ends came to 11 bases. This CDR3 is built from 15 residues. CDR3 DNA sequence: TGTGCCAGTAGTGATGGGACCAGAGCCAAAAACATTCAGTACTTC. This gives the protein CASSDGTRAKNIQYF.

The chain combines TRBV29-1 with TRBJ2-2, with 9 nucleotides matching TRBD2. CDR1 and CDR2 (germline): SQVTM, ANQGSEA. The CDR3 runs 15 residues. V was clipped by 4 bases and J by 2 bases; unmatched bases: 5. CDR3 in amino acids: CSVGPTSGNTGELFF. The CDR3 DNA follows: TGCAGCGTTGGACCGACTAGCGGAAACACCGGGGAGCTGTTTTTT.

At least ten counts were recorded for this clonotype. The chain couples TRBV6-2 or TRBV6-3 to TRBJ2-7; D call uncertain. Germline CDR1 is MNHEY and CDR2 is SVGEGT. V lost 2 bases and J 7 bases, leaving 24 bases between the germline ends. The CDR3 spans 17 residues. CDR3 amino acids: CASSYRADVPILGEQYF. CDR3 sequence (DNA): TGTGCCAGCAGTTACAGGGCGGACGTGCCGATCCTTGGGGAGCAGTACTTC.

Remarks on this clonotype: A much larger clone sits a single nucleotide away, making a read error possible. In DNA form, the CDR3 reads TGTGCCAGCAGCTTGGGCCGGGTCAAGAGCACAGATACGCAGTATTTT. This gives the protein CASSLGRVKSTDTQYF. This chain joins TRBV5-4 and TRBJ2-3, with no clear D. Germline V CDR1 and CDR2: SGHNT, YYREEE (reference sequence). Trimming left V 0 bases short and J 0 bases short, with 11 bases between. This CDR3 comprises 16 residues.

Concerning this clonotype itself: Just one base apart from a much larger clone, this may be a read error. V and J are TRBV7-6 and TRBJ2-1; D gene ambiguous. CDR3 length: 13 amino acids. Germline-derived CDR1 and CDR2 are SGHVS and FNYEAQ. V lost 0 bases, J lost 10 bases, and 10 bases lay in between. The CDR3 coding sequence is TGTGCCAGCAGCTTAGCCCCTGGTGCCGAGCAGTTCTTC. Translation: CASSLAPGAEQFF.

There are many counts of this clonotype. This sequence joins TRBV7-9 and TRBJ2-7; tentatively, D is TRBD2 (5 bases). V was trimmed by 2 bases and J by 2 bases, leaving 10 bases between them. Germline CDR1 and CDR2: SEHNR and FQNEAQ (reference sequence). This CDR3 spans 14 amino acids. The CDR3 region is CASSLTLAPYEQYF. As DNA, the CDR3 is TGTGCCAGCAGCTTAACGTTAGCGCCCTACGAGCAGTACTTC.

This clonotype turned up a few times. V is TRBV3-1 and J is TRBJ2-1, with 7 bases identical to TRBD2. The trim removed 4 bases at V and 9 bases at J, leaving 12 bases unmatched. CDR3 length: 15 amino acids. CDR1 and CDR2 from the germline V gene are LGHDT and YNNKEL (reference sequence). The CDR3 bases are TGTGCCAGCAGCCCACCCCCGGCGGGAGTATCTGAGCAGTTCTTC. Protein: CASSPPPAGVSEQFF.

In its sample, this clonotype was seen many times. This chain joins TRBV2 and TRBJ1-1; 7 nucleotides agree with TRBD1. Germline CDR1 SNHLY, CDR2 FYNNEI. The CDR3 sequence is 17 residues long. After removal of 6 bases from V and 4 bases from J, the junction contained 17 bases not matched to a gene. The DNA for the CDR3 is TGTGCCAGCAGAGGGACAGCCTATGATCCTGGCTTCACTGAAGCTTTCTTT. Translation gives CASRGTAYDPGFTEAFF. Full variable domain (remainder filled in from reference TRBV2 and TRBJ1-1): EPEVTQTPSHQVTQMGQEVILRCVPISNHLYFYWYRQILGQKVEFLVSFYNNEISEKSEIFDDQFSVERPDGSNFTLKIRSTKLEDSAMYFCASRGTAYDPGFTEAFFGQGTRLTVV.

This clonotype came up many times. V is TRBV7-9 and J is TRBJ1-3; D remains unclear. There are 17 residues in the CDR3. The V gene's germline CDR1 is SEHNR and CDR2 FQNEAQ (reference sequence). Trimming took off 5 bases at V and 0 bases at J, with 17 bases between the two ends. CDR3 sequence: CASSPKLHAVSGNTIYF. In DNA form, the CDR3 reads TGTGCCAGCAGCCCAAAACTACACGCGGTCTCTGGAAACACCATATATTTT.

V gene TRBV5-5 combines with J gene TRBJ2-3, with a tentative D call TRBD1 (6 bases). This CDR3 spans 15 amino acids. Germline V gives CDR1 SGHKS, CDR2 YYEKEE (reference sequence). The germline V and J ends were trimmed by 4 bases and 5 bases, with 17 bases remaining between them. The CDR3 bases are TGTGCCAGCAGCGGTTTATTCGAAGGGGGAGATACGCAGTATTTT. It encodes CASSGLFEGGDTQYF. Combining the CDR3 with reference TRBV5-5 and TRBJ2-3 gives the whole variable domain DAGVTQSPTHLIKTRGQQVTLRCSPISGHKSVSWYQQVLGQGPQFIFQYYEKEERGRGNFPDRFSARQFPNYSSELNVNALLLGDSALYLCASSGLFEGGDTQYFGPGTRLTVL.

The rearrangement joins TRBV28 to TRBJ2-7, with D unresolved. The CDR3 totals 15 residues. Trimming shortened V by 4 bases and J by 0 bases, and 13 bases separated the two germline ends. Germline V gives CDR1 MDHEN, CDR2 SYDVKM. The CDR3 spells CASSYPWRGSYEQYF. The DNA of the CDR3 is TGTGCCAGCAGTTACCCCTGGCGTGGCTCCTACGAGCAGTACTTC.

V and J are TRBV6-5 and TRBJ2-7, with 10 bases lining up with TRBD1. J lost 6 bases, V lost 9 bases, and 11 bases had no gene match. CDR1 MNHEY and CDR2 SVGAGI come from the germline V gene. The CDR3 is made up of 14 amino acids. The CDR3 loop reads CASDDRGLMSEQYF. As DNA, the CDR3 is TGTGCCAGTGATGACAGGGGGCTCATGTCCGAGCAGTACTTC.

About this clonotype: The junction departs from the called germline gene at one end, perhaps through a read error. The chain joins TRBV12-3 or TRBV12-4 to TRBJ2-3; TRBD1 might be the D (6 bases). CDR3 length: 17 residues. CDR3 sequence reads: CASSLVGASPSTDPQYF. The CDR3 DNA follows: TGTGCCAGCAGTTTAGTGGGGGCTAGCCCTAGCACAGATCCGCAGTATTTT.

The chain recombines TRBV19 with TRBJ1-5; D gene unclear. There are 15 residues in the CDR3. The germline gives CDR1 LNHDA, CDR2 SQIVND (reference sequence). V lost 0 bases, J lost 0 bases, and 6 bases lay in between. The CDR3 nucleotides read TGTGCCAGTAGTATAGATAAAATTAGCAATCAGCCCCAGCATTTT. It is translated as CASSIDKISNQPQHF.

This clonotype was observed at least ten times. CDR3 coding DNA: TGTGCCAGCAGTTACCTAGCGGTGTCCTACAATGAGCAGTTCTTC. Its translation: CASSYLAVSYNEQFF. This sequence joins TRBV12-3 or TRBV12-4 and TRBJ2-1, with TRBD2 matching 7 bases. There are 15 residues in the CDR3. Germline trimming cut 4 bases from V and 1 base from J; bases unmatched to any gene: 4.

This clonotype turned up a few times. The V and J genes are TRBV20-1 and TRBJ1-6; 8 bases line up with TRBD1. The CDR3 length is 16 residues. The germline CDR1 and CDR2 sequences are DFQATT and SNEGSKA (reference sequence). The junction had 10 bases not matched to a gene; V was cut back by 2 bases and J by 7 bases. CDR3 DNA: TGCAGTGCTAGACCAACCGGACAGGGACGGAATTCACCCCTCCACTTT. It yields the protein CSARPTGQGRNSPLHF.

This clonotype was recorded at least ten times. One junction end does not reproduce the germline sequence, and a read error may be involved. This chain links TRBV3-1 with TRBJ2-7, with unresolved D. Germline lookup yields CDR1 LGHDT and CDR2 YNNKEL (reference sequence). The CDR3 spans 15 residues. The CDR3 loop reads CASSQGLLGSNEQYF. The CDR3 DNA reads TGTGCCAGCAGCCAAGGGCTTCTGGGCTCCAACGAGCAGTACTTC.

This clonotype was observed at least ten times. The rearrangement joins TRBV9 to TRBJ1-2; possibly TRBD1 for D (5 bases). Germline CDR1 is SGDLS and CDR2 is YYNGEE. The length of the CDR3 is 15 residues. Between the trimmed V and J ends, which lost 0 bases and 6 bases, there was a span of 15 bases. CDR3 coding DNA: TGTGCCAGCAGCGTAGATCAGGGAGGGATGCATGGCTACACCTTC. It codes for CASSVDQGGMHGYTF. The full variable domain, rest sourced from reference TRBV9 and TRBJ1-2, is DSGVTQTPKHLITATGQRVTLRCSPRSGDLSVYWYQQSLDQGLQFLIQYYNGEERAKGNILERFSAQQFPDLHSELNLSSLELGDSALYFCASSVDQGGMHGYTFGSGTRLTVV.

This clonotype was seen at least ten times. The chain employs TRBV3-1 and TRBJ2-7; the D gene is possibly TRBD2 (6 bases). CDR1 is LGHDT and CDR2 is YNNKEL in the germline V gene (reference sequence). This CDR3 has 16 amino acids. V lost 1 base, J lost 6 bases, and 19 bases lay in between. The CDR3 DNA is TGTGCCAGCAGCCAAGCGAGAAACCCCGGGAGCTCCGAGCAGTACTTC. This gives the protein CASSQARNPGSSEQYF.

This clonotype was seen a few times. V gene TRBV6-1 combines with J gene TRBJ2-1; unclear D gene. The CDR3 contains 13 residues. Germline CDR1 reads MNHNS; CDR2 reads SASEGT. Trimming removed 4 bases at V and 4 bases at J, with 8 bases between. The CDR3 DNA follows: TGTGCCAGCAGTGTTATCCGGTACAATGAGCAGTTCTTC. This gives the protein CASSVIRYNEQFF.

This clonotype was found many times. The V and J genes are TRBV7-9 and TRBJ2-5, with 11 bases fitting TRBD1. Trimming at V came to 4 bases and at J to 5 bases, leaving 15 bases not matched to a gene. Germline CDR1 reads SEHNR; CDR2 reads FQNEAQ (reference sequence). The CDR3 has 18 residues. Here the CDR3 reads CASSSTLGQGELRETQYF. CDR3 nucleotide sequence: TGTGCCAGCAGCTCGACCTTGGGACAGGGGGAACTTCGGGAGACCCAGTACTTC.

This clonotype was seen repeatedly, ten times or more. The chain joins TRBV28 to TRBJ1-1; possible D gene TRBD1, 6 bases. Germline values: CDR1 MDHEN, CDR2 SYDVKM. This CDR3 has 16 amino acids. Trimming took 5 bases from V and 10 from J, leaving 26 bases between them. DNA of the CDR3: TGTGCCAGCAGTACAATACCTACACAGGGACCTGGTAGAGCTTTCTTT. Translated: CASSTIPTQGPGRAFF.

This clonotype was seen repeatedly, ten times or more. The chain combines TRBV7-8 with TRBJ1-5, with TRBD1 matching 9 bases. V shed 6 bases, J shed 3 bases, and the junction held 6 bases outside the gene matches. Per the germline V gene, CDR1 is SGHVS and CDR2 is FQNEAQ. The CDR3 consists of 15 residues. CDR3 in amino acids: CASSTQGAINQPQHF. CDR3 in DNA: TGTGCCAGCAGTACACAGGGGGCAATCAATCAGCCCCAGCATTTT.

This clonotype was seen only a few times. The CDR3 bases are TGTGCTAGTGGTTTTGTAGCCAAAAACATTCAGTACTTC. Its translation: CASGFVAKNIQYF. V usage is TRBV12-5 and J usage is TRBJ2-4; D ambiguous. Germline V CDR1 and CDR2: LGHNT, FRNRAP. The CDR3 length is 13 residues. Trimming pared 3 bases from V and 0 bases from J, leaving 3 bases between.

The V gene is TRBV6-1, the J gene TRBJ1-1; D remains unclear. The CDR3 is 14 amino acids. The V end lost 8 bases, the J end lost 5 bases, and 18 bases lay between the germline ends. CDR1 is MNHNS, CDR2 SASEGT, per germline. The CDR3 sequence is CASDPLGGGTEAFF. The DNA of the CDR3 is TGTGCCAGCGACCCCCTGGGCGGTGGGACTGAAGCTTTCTTT.